This TCR beta chain was captured in a study of T-cell memory formation after mild COVID-19. This clonotype was seen more than once but under ten times. Antigen specificity is unknown. TCRdb independently ran MiXCR on the 5' RACE reads; one entry per CDR3 protein. Altogether roughly 200,000 distinct CDR3 sequences are present, roughly 17% being singletons, with the ten largest covering 2% to 2.5%. Study-wide results and limits: The study detected some responding clones in pre-infection memory, suggesting cross-reactive memory joined.

The CDR3 runs to 11 residues. Per germline, CDR1 SNHLY and CDR2 FYNNEI. Deletions cut 3 bases from V and 7 bases from J, with 7 bases between. Sequenced sample: PBMCs or a T cell subset sorted from them (not recorded which). The receptor was isolated from an adult woman who had mild COVID-19 (a few samples of this study predate the infection). Cell type and time point are not known. The chain is built from TRBV2 and TRBJ2-7; D remains ambiguous. The CDR3 sequence is CASSESREQYF. The CDR3 bases are TGTGCCAGCAGTGAGTCTCGAGAGCAGTACTTC.